This entry lists 16 T cell receptor beta chains sequenced from one sample in a study of beta chain features in type 1 diabetes. cDNA synthesis used the whole RNA isolate, giving expressed TCRB sequences. Measured with immunoSEQ multiplex PCR; TCRdb has only the in-frame clones, and not every one. The sample records approximately 250,000 clones, about a tenth being singletons. Study-level findings and limits: Type 1 diabetes patients had moderately but significantly shorter TCRB CDR3s in all four CD4+ subsets.

Antigen specificity for these receptors is unknown. Sequencing was performed on naive CD4+ T cells from blood. The source is a man aged 30 to 45 with type 1 diabetes.

In this sample, this clone turned up a few times. V gene TRBV7-2 combines with J gene TRBJ2-4; TRBD1 matches at 8 bases. The CDR3 contains 16 residues. Germline V gives CDR1 SGHTA, CDR2 FQGNSA. The V segment lost 5 bases and the J segment 4 bases; nucleotides outside the gene matches: 10. This CDR3 is CASSPAGGSTKNIQYF. The CDR3 bases are TGTGCCAGCAGCCCGGCAGGGGGCAGTACGAAAAACATTCAGTACTTC. The full variable domain, rest sourced from reference TRBV7-2 and TRBJ2-4, is GAGVSQSPSNKVTEKGKDVELRCDPISGHTALYWYRQSLGQGLEFLIYFQGNSAPDKSGLPSDRFSAERTGGSVSTLTIQRTQQEDSAVYLCASSPAGGSTKNIQYFGAGTRLSVL.

This chain links TRBV6-6 with TRBJ1-3; D call uncertain. There are 14 residues in the CDR3. Trimming took off 0 bases at V and 8 bases at J, with 11 bases between the two ends. Germline assignment: CDR1 MNHNY and CDR2 SVGAGI (reference sequence). The CDR3 loop is CASSYSDPGDTIYF. The CDR3 DNA follows: TGTGCCAGCAGTTACTCGGATCCCGGGGACACCATATATTTT.

This chain links TRBV30 with TRBJ1-4; D is possibly TRBD1 (5 bases). CDR1 and CDR2 (germline): GTSNPN, SVGIG (reference sequence). The CDR3 has 11 residues. V lost 5 bases, J lost 5 bases, and 6 bases lay in between. In DNA, the CDR3 is TGTGCCTGGGGGGCCAATGAAAAACTGTTTTTT. As protein: CAWGANEKLFF.

This clone was seen only a few times. The V call is TRBV28, the J call TRBJ1-5, with 8 bases identical to TRBD1. V shed 5 bases, J shed 6 bases, and the junction held 12 bases outside the gene matches. CDR3 length: 16 residues. CDR1 is MDHEN, CDR2 SYDVKM, per germline. Here the CDR3 reads CASSPPGQGRFQPQHF. For the CDR3, the DNA is TGTGCCAGCAGTCCCCCCGGACAGGGACGATTTCAGCCCCAGCATTTT.

In its sample, this clone was seen a few times. The J gene is TRBJ2-5, the V gene TRBV18; D ambiguous. CDR3 size: 12 residues. Between the trimmed V and J ends, which lost 4 bases and 5 bases, there was a span of 8 bases. Germline CDR1 is KGHSH and CDR2 is LQKENI. DNA for the CDR3: TGTGCCAGCTCACACCCGAGGGAGACCCAGTACTTC. Its translation: CASSHPRETQYF.

In DNA, the CDR3 is TGTGCCAGCAGCACCGGGACTAGCGGGGGGGGGTCCTACGAGCAGTACTTC. Protein product: CASSTGTSGGGSYEQYF. This chain connects TRBV5-4 to TRBJ2-7; 16 nucleotides line up with TRBD2. The CDR3 totals 17 residues. V lost 4 bases, J lost 1 base, and 5 bases stayed unmatched. Germline-derived CDR1 and CDR2 are SGHNT and YYREEE (reference sequence).

This clone was seen a handful of times. The V gene is TRBV7-2, the J gene TRBJ2-5; perhaps TRBD1 as D (6 bases). V was pared by 2 bases and J by 4 bases, with 11 bases between. There are 14 residues in the CDR3. Germline V gene data show CDR1 as SGHTA and CDR2 as FQGNSA. CDR3 region: CASSLTRGRETQYF. CDR3 coding DNA: TGTGCCAGCAGCTTAACTAGGGGGAGAGAGACCCAGTACTTC.

This clone was picked up a small number of times. The chain has TRBV7-6 and TRBJ2-1, with a possible D match to TRBD1 (6 bases). The CDR3 runs 17 residues. Germline CDR1 is SGHVS and CDR2 is FNYEAQ. V was cut by 3 bases and J by 0 bases, with 15 bases left in between. The CDR3 DNA sequence: TGTGCCAGCAGCTTCGGGACAATACCTAGCTCCTACAATGAGCAGTTCTTC. Protein product: CASSFGTIPSSYNEQFF.

The chain recombines TRBV7-2 with TRBJ2-5, with 9 positions matching TRBD2. The length of the CDR3 is 15 residues. Looked up from germline, CDR1 is SGHTA and CDR2 is FQGNSA. V lost 6 bases to trimming and J lost 2 bases; unmatched junction nucleotides: 7. The CDR3 region is CASRHSGGWQETQYF. DNA for the CDR3: TGTGCCAGCAGACATAGCGGGGGATGGCAAGAGACCCAGTACTTC.

The V call is TRBV6-4, the J call TRBJ2-3; D remains ambiguous. In germline, CDR1 is MRHNA, CDR2 SNTAGT. V was shortened by 2 bases and J by 1 base, with 7 bases between the two germline ends. CDR3 size: 14 residues. CDR3 DNA: TGTGCCAGCAGTGACCGAGGAGGCACAGATACGCAGTATTTT. As protein: CASSDRGGTDTQYF.

This clone was seen a few times. This chain connects TRBV2 to TRBJ1-5, with 9 bases fitting TRBD1. After removal of 4 bases from V and 2 bases from J, the junction contained 0 bases not matched to a gene. Germline V lookup: CDR1 SNHLY, CDR2 FYNNEI. CDR3 length equals 14 residues. CDR3 residues: CASSGQGGNQPQHF. The DNA for the CDR3 is TGTGCCAGCAGTGGACAGGGGGGCAATCAGCCCCAGCATTTT.

In this sample, this clone turned up once. The V gene is TRBV6-5, the J gene TRBJ1-6; D call uncertain. There are 13 residues in the CDR3. Germline V gene lookup returns CDR1 MNHEY and CDR2 SVGAGI. V gave up 5 bases and J gave up 10 bases, with 12 bases separating them. The CDR3 reads CASSPSLQSPLHF. The CDR3 region has the DNA TGTGCCAGCAGTCCATCCTTACAATCACCCCTCCACTTT.

This clone was seen more than once but under ten times. The chain uses TRBV2 and TRBJ1-2, with D possibly TRBD1 on 6 matching bases. In germline, CDR1 is SNHLY, CDR2 FYNNEI. Trimming shortened V by 2 bases and J by 4 bases, and 14 bases separated the two germline ends. The CDR3 is 15 residues long. The CDR3 sequence is CASSEIPVGGYGYTF. The CDR3 coding sequence is TGTGCCAGCAGTGAAATTCCCGTAGGGGGCTATGGCTACACCTTC.

This clone came up a few times. The chain employs TRBV7-2 and TRBJ2-7; TRBD2 matches 8 bases. Germline loops: CDR1 SGHTA, CDR2 FQGNSA. This CDR3 spans 16 amino acids. V shed 2 bases and J 0 bases; nucleotides not matched to a gene: 6. The CDR3 DNA sequence: TGTGCCAGCAGCTTAAGGGCGGGGGGTAGCTCCTACGAGCAGTACTTC. This gives the protein CASSLRAGGSSYEQYF.

Only a few counts were recorded for this clone. The chain employs TRBV27 and TRBJ2-1; 7 nucleotides match TRBD2. Germline trimming cut 4 bases from V and 9 bases from J; bases unmatched to any gene: 9. Per the germline V gene, CDR1 is MNHEY and CDR2 is SMNVEV (reference sequence). The CDR3 sequence is 14 residues long. Here the CDR3 DNA reads TGTGCCAGCAGTTCCCAATCGGGGGAGGGTGAGCAGTTCTTC. Its protein product is CASSSQSGEGEQFF.

J is TRBJ1-6 and V is TRBV27; tentatively, D is TRBD1 (6 bases). Trimming stripped 10 bases from V and 8 bases from J, with 18 bases between. The germline V gene encodes CDR1 MNHEY and CDR2 SMNVEV (reference sequence). The CDR3 is 14 amino acids. The CDR3 loop is CATTDIGGYSPLHF. CDR3 nucleotide sequence: TGTGCCACGACCGACATAGGGGGTTATTCACCCCTCCACTTT.